The 21 T cell receptor beta chains presented below share a single source sample, sequenced in a study of blood T cell repertoires in COVID-19. Repertoires were generated with immunoSEQ multiplex PCR, while TCRdb's copy carries only in-frame clones and drops some. The table shows just under 30,000 clones, with 80% to 90% occurring only once. Sample: peripheral blood. All receptors derive from an elderly man with acute or convalescent COVID-19.

The chain carries TRBV18 and TRBJ1-2; TRBD1 is a possible D gene (6 bases). Germline V gene lookup returns CDR1 KGHSH and CDR2 LQKENI. Trimming took off 3 bases at V and 7 bases at J, with 9 bases between the two ends. CDR3 size: 12 residues. CDR3 amino acids: CASSPGQTGYTF. The CDR3, as DNA: TGTGCCAGCTCACCGGGACAAACTGGCTACACCTTC. The full variable domain, completed using reference TRBV18 and TRBJ1-2, is NAGVMQNPRHLVRRRGQEARLRCSPMKGHSHVYWYRQLPEEGLKFMVYLQKENIIDESGMPKERFSAEFPKEGPSILRIQQVVRGDSAAYFCASSPGQTGYTFGSGTRLTVV.

This sequence joins TRBV5-1 and TRBJ1-1; 9 bases are a match to TRBD1. Germline CDR1 is SGHRS and CDR2 is YFSETQ. V shed 4 bases and J 0 bases; nucleotides not matched to a gene: 1. The CDR3 has 14 residues. DNA of the CDR3: TGCGCCAGCAGCGGACAGGGGATGAACACTGAAGCTTTCTTT. Translating it yields CASSGQGMNTEAFF.

The CDR3 bases are TGTGCCAGCAGCCAAGCTCTCCCCAATGAGCAGTTCTTC. It codes for CASSQALPNEQFF. The V and J genes are TRBV3-1 (or the pseudogene TRBV3-2) and TRBJ2-1; D remains unclear. The CDR3 has 13 amino acids. The germline V gene has CDR1 LGHDT and CDR2 YNNKEL (reference sequence). V lost 1 base, J lost 6 bases, and 7 bases lay in between.

V is TRBV7-2 and J is TRBJ2-7; 10 nucleotides line up with TRBD1. Germline V lookup: CDR1 SGHTA, CDR2 FQGNSA. CDR3 size: 15 residues. V shed 5 bases and J 0 bases; nucleotides not matched to a gene: 4. CDR3 amino acids: CASSLDRGFSYEQYF. CDR3 coding DNA: TGTGCCAGCAGCCTGGACAGGGGGTTCTCCTACGAGCAGTACTTC.

Written as DNA, the CDR3 is TGTGCCAGCAGCTTAGTTTTGGGGCTGACAGTAGGCGTACCCGTCGAACTGTTTTTT. This sequence encodes CASSLVLGLTVGVPVELFF. V usage is TRBV7-8 and J usage is TRBJ1-4, with D possibly TRBD1 on 5 matching bases. Germline V CDR1 and CDR2: SGHVS, FQNEAQ. CDR3 length: 19 residues. Between the trimmed V and J ends, which lost 1 base and 12 bases, there was a span of 30 bases.

This clone was counted only a few times. The chain employs TRBV19 and TRBJ2-7; the D gene is possibly TRBD2 (6 bases). The CDR3 runs 16 residues. V was cut by 3 bases and J by 1 base, with 16 bases left in between. Germline assignment: CDR1 LNHDA and CDR2 SQIVND (reference sequence). CDR3 in DNA: TGTGCCAGTAGTATTTCGGGGGTTTCGGGTTCCTACGAGCAGTACTTC. Amino acid sequence: CASSISGVSGSYEQYF.

The J gene is TRBJ1-5, the V gene TRBV18; 7 nucleotides agree with TRBD1. V lost 4 bases, J lost 6 bases, and 9 bases stayed unmatched. Germline V lookup: CDR1 KGHSH, CDR2 LQKENI. The CDR3 is 15 amino acids. CDR3 region: CASSRQGGQGQPQHF. For the CDR3, the DNA is TGTGCCAGCTCACGTCAAGGGGGCCAAGGTCAGCCCCAGCATTTT.

The chain uses TRBV12-3 or TRBV12-4 and TRBJ1-2, with D maybe TRBD1 (5 bases). V was cut by 6 bases and J by 5 bases, with 10 bases left in between. There are 12 residues in the CDR3. The CDR3 sequence: CASSLQGYGYTF. The CDR3 DNA follows: TGTGCCAGCAGCCTTCAGGGTTATGGCTACACCTTC.

This chain connects TRBV25-1 to TRBJ1-4, with D possibly being TRBD1 (6 bases). V was trimmed by 5 bases and J by 3 bases, leaving 16 bases between them. The CDR3 runs to 16 residues. In germline, CDR1 is MGHDK, CDR2 SYGVNS. CDR3 region: CASSTRQDRANEKLFF. The DNA of the CDR3 is TGTGCCAGCAGTACTCGCCAGGACAGAGCTAATGAAAAACTGTTTTTT.

This clone has just one count. This rearrangement joins TRBV12-3 or TRBV12-4 to TRBJ2-7; the D gene is possibly TRBD1 (6 bases). The CDR3 spans 12 residues. The V end lost 7 bases, the J end lost 3 bases, and 10 bases lay between the germline ends. CDR3 DNA sequence: TGTGCCAGCACCAGGGGTTACTACGAGCAGTACTTC. Its translation is CASTRGYYEQYF.

The genes are TRBV6-5 and TRBJ1-5, with 7 bases lining up with TRBD1. The germline V gene has CDR1 MNHEY and CDR2 SVGAGI. Losses at the gene ends were 7 bases for V and 2 bases for J; bases not matched to a gene: 8. The length of the CDR3 is 15 residues. DNA of the CDR3: TGTGCCAGCACCCAAGACAGGGCCGGCAATCAGCCCCAGCATTTT. This translates into CASTQDRAGNQPQHF.

This clone came up a few times. The rearrangement links TRBV5-1 to TRBJ1-3; D possibly corresponds to TRBD1 (6 bases). CDR1 SGHRS and CDR2 YFSETQ come from the germline V gene. The CDR3 consists of 15 residues. V dropped 1 base and J dropped 2 bases, with 10 bases sitting between them. The CDR3 reads CASSLRAGAGNTIYF. For the CDR3, the DNA is TGCGCCAGCAGCTTGCGGGCAGGGGCTGGAAACACCATATATTTT.

The chain joins TRBV4-1 to TRBJ2-3; D remains ambiguous. Looked up from germline, CDR1 is MGHRA and CDR2 is YSYEKL. The CDR3 is 13 residues long. V lost 3 bases to trimming and J lost 6 bases, with 10 bases between them. The DNA for the CDR3 is TGCGCCAGCAGCCATCACGGTGTGGATACGCAGTATTTT. As protein: CASSHHGVDTQYF.

This clone was detected only once. The J gene is TRBJ1-3, the V gene TRBV9; TRBD1 matches at 12 bases. CDR3 length: 19 residues. V shed 4 bases, J shed 1 base, and the junction held 12 bases outside the gene matches. Germline CDR1 reads SGDLS; CDR2 reads YYNGEE. CDR3 sequence (DNA): TGTGCCAGCAGCTTGGGACCGGGACAGGGGGCGCAGTCTGGAAACACCATATATTTT. It specifies CASSLGPGQGAQSGNTIYF.

The V call is TRBV5-4, the J call TRBJ2-5; 7 positions match TRBD2. This CDR3 spans 14 amino acids. V was pared by 1 base and J by 1 base, with 1 base of the junction left unmatched. Germline CDR1 reads SGHNT; CDR2 reads YYREEE (reference sequence). CDR3 in amino acids: CASSLTGGQETQYF. CDR3 bases: TGTGCCAGCAGCTTGACGGGAGGCCAAGAGACCCAGTACTTC.

This clone was seen just once. This rearrangement joins TRBV28 to TRBJ1-2, with TRBD1 identical over 8 bases. V lost 3 bases and J lost 7; bases outside the gene matches: 4. The CDR3 is made up of 13 amino acids. Per the germline V gene, CDR1 is MDHEN and CDR2 is SYDVKM. The DNA for the CDR3 is TGTGCCAGCAGTTTGCAGGGGGCCTTTGGCTACACCTTC. Its translation is CASSLQGAFGYTF.

This clone was seen only once. V gene TRBV5-1 combines with J gene TRBJ2-5; a weak D match, TRBD1 (6 bases). The V end was cut by 7 bases, the J end by 4 bases, with 20 bases between. Germline V CDR1 and CDR2: SGHRS, YFSETQ. This CDR3 is 15 amino acids long. CDR3 in amino acids: CASSRQGQGLETQYF. Written as DNA, the CDR3 is TGCGCCAGCTCCCGCCAAGGGCAGGGGTTAGAGACCCAGTACTTC. Full variable domain (remainder filled in from reference TRBV5-1 and TRBJ2-5): KAGVTQTPRYLIKTRGQQVTLSCSPISGHRSVSWYQQTPGQGLQFLFEYFSETQRNKGNFPGRFSGRQFSNSRSEMNVSTLELGDSALYLCASSRQGQGLETQYFGPGTRLLVL.

CDR3 sequence: CARNWYRSSYEQYF. For the CDR3, the DNA is TGTGCCAGGAATTGGTACAGGAGCTCCTACGAGCAGTACTTC. This sequence joins TRBV11-3 and TRBJ2-7; TRBD1 is a possible D gene (5 bases). Per the germline V gene, CDR1 is SGHNT and CDR2 is YENEEA. Trimming cost V 9 bases and J 0 bases, with 15 bases left between them. CDR3 size: 14 residues.

This chain uses TRBV5-1 with TRBJ1-1; D unresolved. The CDR3 has 14 residues. CDR1 is SGHRS, CDR2 YFSETQ, per germline. With 2 bases removed from V and 5 bases from J, the gap between germline ends came to 13 bases. DNA of the CDR3: TGCGCCAGCAGCTTTAGGAACCCGGGGACTGAAGCTTTCTTT. As protein: CASSFRNPGTEAFF.

This clone is a singleton in its sample. The rearrangement uses TRBV9 and TRBJ2-2, with D possibly matching TRBD1 (5 bases). The germline V gene has CDR1 SGDLS and CDR2 YYNGEE. The V and J ends lost 3 bases and 5 bases respectively, with 20 bases between them. This CDR3 is 17 amino acids long. CDR3 DNA sequence: TGTGCCAGCAGCGCCCACTTCAGGCATAAGGGGACCGGGGAGCTGTTTTTT. Protein: CASSAHFRHKGTGELFF.

The J gene is TRBJ2-1, the V gene TRBV11-2; the match to TRBD2 covers 9 bases. V trimming: 5 bases; J trimming: 5 bases; junction bases outside the gene matches: 7. Germline V gene data show CDR1 as SGHAT and CDR2 as FQNNGV. The length of the CDR3 is 15 residues. In DNA form, the CDR3 reads TGTGCCAGCAGCGGTTGGCGGGGGGGTCACAATGAGCAGTTCTTC. The encoded protein is CASSGWRGGHNEQFF. Full variable domain (remainder filled in from reference TRBV11-2 and TRBJ2-1): EAGVAQSPRYKIIEKRQSVAFWCNPISGHATLYWYQQILGQGPKLLIQFQNNGVVDDSQLPKDRFSAERLKGVDSTLKIQPAKLEDSAVYLCASSGWRGGHNEQFFGPGTRLTVL.